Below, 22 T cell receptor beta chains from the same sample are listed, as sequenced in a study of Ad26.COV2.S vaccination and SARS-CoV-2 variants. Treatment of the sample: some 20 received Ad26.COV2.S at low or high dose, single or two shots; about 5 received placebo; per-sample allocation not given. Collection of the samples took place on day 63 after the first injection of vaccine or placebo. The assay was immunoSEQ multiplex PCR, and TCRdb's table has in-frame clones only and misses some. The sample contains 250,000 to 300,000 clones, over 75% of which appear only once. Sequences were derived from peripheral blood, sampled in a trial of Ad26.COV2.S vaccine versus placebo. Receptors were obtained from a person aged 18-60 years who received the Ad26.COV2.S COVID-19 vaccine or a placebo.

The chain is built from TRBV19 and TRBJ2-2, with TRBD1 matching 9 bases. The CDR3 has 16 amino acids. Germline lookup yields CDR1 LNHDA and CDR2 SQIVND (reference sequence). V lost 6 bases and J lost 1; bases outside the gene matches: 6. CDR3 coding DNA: TGTGCCAGTAGGCCCCACAGGGGGCTGAACACCGGGGAGCTGTTTTTT. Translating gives CASRPHRGLNTGELFF.

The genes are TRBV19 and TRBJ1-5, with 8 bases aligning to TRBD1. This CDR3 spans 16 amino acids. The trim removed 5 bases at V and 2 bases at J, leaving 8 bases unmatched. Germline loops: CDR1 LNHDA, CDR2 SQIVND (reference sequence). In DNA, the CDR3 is TGTGCCAGTAGTGCCCGAACAGGGGGAGGCAATCAGCCCCAGCATTTT. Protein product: CASSARTGGGNQPQHF.

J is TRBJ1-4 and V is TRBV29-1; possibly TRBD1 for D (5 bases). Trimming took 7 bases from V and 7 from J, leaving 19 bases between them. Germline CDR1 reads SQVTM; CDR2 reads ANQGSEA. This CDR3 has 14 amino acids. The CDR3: CSAARGDPSEKLFF. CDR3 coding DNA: TGCAGCGCTGCCCGCGGGGACCCCTCTGAAAAACTGTTTTTT.

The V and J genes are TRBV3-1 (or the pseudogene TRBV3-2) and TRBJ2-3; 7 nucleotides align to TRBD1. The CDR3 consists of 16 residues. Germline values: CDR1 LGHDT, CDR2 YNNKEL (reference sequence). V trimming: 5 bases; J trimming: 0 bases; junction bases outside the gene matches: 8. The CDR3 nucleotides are TGTGCCAGCAGCGGGCTCGAGGGGGCAAGCACAGATACGCAGTATTTT. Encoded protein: CASSGLEGASTDTQYF.

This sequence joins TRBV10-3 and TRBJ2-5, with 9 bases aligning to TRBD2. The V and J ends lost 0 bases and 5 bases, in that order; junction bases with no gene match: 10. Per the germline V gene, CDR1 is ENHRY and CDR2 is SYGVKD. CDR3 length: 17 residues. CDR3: CAISESVGSGSIETQYF. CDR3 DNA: TGTGCCATCAGTGAGTCGGTCGGTAGCGGGAGTATTGAGACCCAGTACTTC.

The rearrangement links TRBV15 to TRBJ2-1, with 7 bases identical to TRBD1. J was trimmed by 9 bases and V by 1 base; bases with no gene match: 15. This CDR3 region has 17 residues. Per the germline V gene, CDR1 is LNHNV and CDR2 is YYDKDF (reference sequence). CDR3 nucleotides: TGTGCCACCAGCAGAGTTTTCATAGGGGGCGCTGGGTTTGAGCAGTTCTTC. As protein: CATSRVFIGGAGFEQFF. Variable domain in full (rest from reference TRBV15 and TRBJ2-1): DAMVIQNPRYQVTQFGKPVTLSCSQTLNHNVMYWYQQKSSQAPKLLFHYYDKDFNNEADTPDNFQSRRPNTSFCFLDIRSPGLGDTAMYLCATSRVFIGGAGFEQFFGPGTRLTVL.

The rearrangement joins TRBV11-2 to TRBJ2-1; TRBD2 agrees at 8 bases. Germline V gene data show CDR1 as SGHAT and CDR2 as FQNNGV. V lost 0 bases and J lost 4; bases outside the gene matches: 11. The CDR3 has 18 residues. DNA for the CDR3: TGTGCCAGCAGCTTAGATCTGGCGCCTAGCGGGCGGTACAATGAGCAGTTCTTC. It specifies CASSLDLAPSGRYNEQFF.

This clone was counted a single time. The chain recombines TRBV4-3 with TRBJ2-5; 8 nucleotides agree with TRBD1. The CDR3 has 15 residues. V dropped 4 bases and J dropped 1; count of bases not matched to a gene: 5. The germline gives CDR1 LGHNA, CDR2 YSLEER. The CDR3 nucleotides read TGCGCCAGCAGCCCGCTGACAGGGGTCCAAGAGACCCAGTACTTC. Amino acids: CASSPLTGVQETQYF.

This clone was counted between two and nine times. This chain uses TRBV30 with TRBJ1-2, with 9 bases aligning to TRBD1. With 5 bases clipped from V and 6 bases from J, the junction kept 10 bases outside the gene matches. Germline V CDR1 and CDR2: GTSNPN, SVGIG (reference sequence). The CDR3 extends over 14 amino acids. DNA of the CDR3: TGTGCCTGGGCCCGGGAACAGGGGGCCCATGGCTACACCTTC. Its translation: CAWAREQGAHGYTF.

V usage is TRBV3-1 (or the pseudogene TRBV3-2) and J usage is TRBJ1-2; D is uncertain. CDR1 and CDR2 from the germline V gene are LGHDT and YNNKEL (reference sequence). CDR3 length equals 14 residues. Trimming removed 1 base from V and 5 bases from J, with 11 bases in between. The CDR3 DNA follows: TGTGCCAGCAGCCAAGGATTGGTGGGGTATGGCTACACCTTC. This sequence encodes CASSQGLVGYGYTF.

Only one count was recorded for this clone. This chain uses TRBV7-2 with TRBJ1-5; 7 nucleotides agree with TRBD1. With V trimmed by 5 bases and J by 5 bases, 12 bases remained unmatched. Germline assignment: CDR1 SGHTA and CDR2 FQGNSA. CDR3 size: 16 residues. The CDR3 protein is CASSLTGAGRYQPQHF. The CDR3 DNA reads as TGTGCCAGCAGCCTCACAGGGGCAGGCCGATATCAGCCCCAGCATTTT.

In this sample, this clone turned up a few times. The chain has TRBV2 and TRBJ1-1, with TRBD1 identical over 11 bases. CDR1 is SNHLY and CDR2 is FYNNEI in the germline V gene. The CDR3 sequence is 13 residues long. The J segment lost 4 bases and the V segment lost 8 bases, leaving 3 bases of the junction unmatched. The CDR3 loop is CASGQGAGTEAFF. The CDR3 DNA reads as TGTGCCAGCGGACAGGGGGCAGGCACTGAAGCTTTCTTT.

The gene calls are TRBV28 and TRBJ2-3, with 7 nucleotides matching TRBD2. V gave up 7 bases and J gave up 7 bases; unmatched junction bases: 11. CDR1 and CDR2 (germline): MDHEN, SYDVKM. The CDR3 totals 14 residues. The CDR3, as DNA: TGTGCCAGCAACCAGGGCGGGAGCACCTATACGCAGTATTTT. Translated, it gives CASNQGGSTYTQYF.

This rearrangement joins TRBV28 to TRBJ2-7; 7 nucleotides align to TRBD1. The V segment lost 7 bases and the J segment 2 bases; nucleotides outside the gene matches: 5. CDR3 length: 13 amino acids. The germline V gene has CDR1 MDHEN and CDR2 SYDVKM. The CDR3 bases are TGTGCCAGCATCCAGGGGGACACCTACGAGCAGTACTTC. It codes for CASIQGDTYEQYF.

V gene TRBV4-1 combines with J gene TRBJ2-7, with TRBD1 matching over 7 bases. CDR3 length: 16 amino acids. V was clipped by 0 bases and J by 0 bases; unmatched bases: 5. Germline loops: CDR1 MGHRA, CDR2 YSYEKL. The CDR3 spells CASSQDRWTGSYEQYF. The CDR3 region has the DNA TGCGCCAGCAGCCAAGATCGCTGGACAGGCTCCTACGAGCAGTACTTC.

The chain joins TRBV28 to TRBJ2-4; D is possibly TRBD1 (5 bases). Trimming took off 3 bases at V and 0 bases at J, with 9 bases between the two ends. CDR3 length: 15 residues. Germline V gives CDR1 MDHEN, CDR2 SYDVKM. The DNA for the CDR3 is TGTGCCAGCAGTTTCTCAGGGCTAGCCAAAAACATTCAGTACTTC. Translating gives CASSFSGLAKNIQYF.

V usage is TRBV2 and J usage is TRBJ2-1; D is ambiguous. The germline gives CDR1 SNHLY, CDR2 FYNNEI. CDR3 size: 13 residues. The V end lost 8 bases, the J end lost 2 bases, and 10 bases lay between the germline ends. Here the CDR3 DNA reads TGTGCCAGCCCCGACCGAACCTACAATGAGCAGTTCTTC. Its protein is CASPDRTYNEQFF. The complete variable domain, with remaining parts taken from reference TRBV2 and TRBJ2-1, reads EPEVTQTPSHQVTQMGQEVILRCVPISNHLYFYWYRQILGQKVEFLVSFYNNEISEKSEIFDDQFSVERPDGSNFTLKIRSTKLEDSAMYFCASPDRTYNEQFFGPGTRLTVL.

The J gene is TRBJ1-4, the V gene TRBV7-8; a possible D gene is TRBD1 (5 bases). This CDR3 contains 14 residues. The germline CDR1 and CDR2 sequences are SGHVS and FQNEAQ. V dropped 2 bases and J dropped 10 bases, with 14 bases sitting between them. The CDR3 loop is CASSLKGPLGKLFF. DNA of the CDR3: TGTGCCAGCAGCTTAAAGGGACCACTAGGAAAACTGTTTTTT.

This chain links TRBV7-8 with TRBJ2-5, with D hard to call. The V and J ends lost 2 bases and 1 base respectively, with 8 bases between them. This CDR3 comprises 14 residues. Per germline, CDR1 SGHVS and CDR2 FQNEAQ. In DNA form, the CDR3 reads TGTGCCAGCAGCTTATTAGTGAGCCAAGAGACCCAGTACTTC. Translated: CASSLLVSQETQYF.

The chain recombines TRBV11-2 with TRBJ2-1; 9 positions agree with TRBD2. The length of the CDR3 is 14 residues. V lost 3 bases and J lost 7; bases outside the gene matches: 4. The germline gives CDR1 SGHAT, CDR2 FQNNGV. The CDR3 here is CASSFGLAMNEQFF. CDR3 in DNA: TGTGCCAGCAGCTTCGGACTAGCGATGAATGAGCAGTTCTTC.

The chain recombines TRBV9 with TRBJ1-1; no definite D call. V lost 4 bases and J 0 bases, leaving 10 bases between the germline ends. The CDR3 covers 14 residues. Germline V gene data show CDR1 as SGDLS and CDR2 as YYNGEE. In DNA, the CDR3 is TGTGCCAGCAGCCCCCGCTTACTGAACACTGAAGCTTTCTTT. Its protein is CASSPRLLNTEAFF.

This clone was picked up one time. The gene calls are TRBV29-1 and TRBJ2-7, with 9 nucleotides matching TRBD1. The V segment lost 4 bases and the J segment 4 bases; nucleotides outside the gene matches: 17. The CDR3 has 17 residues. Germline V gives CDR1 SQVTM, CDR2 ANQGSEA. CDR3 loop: CSVGVGQGRGSRYEQYF. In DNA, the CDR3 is TGCAGCGTTGGCGTGGGACAGGGCAGAGGGAGCAGGTACGAGCAGTACTTC.